This TCR beta chain came from a study of OX40 agonist ivuxolimab in advanced cancers. The CDR3 is 14 amino acids. With 2 bases removed from V and 2 bases from J, the gap between germline ends came to 9 bases. Germline-derived CDR1 and CDR2 are MNHNY and SVGAGI (reference sequence). Using immunoSEQ multiplex PCR, the repertoire was profiled, and TCRdb retains in-frame clones only, with some absent. This table holds tens of thousands of clones, about 84% found once. The sample consisted of CD4+ or CD8+ T cells sorted from blood, taken in a trial of the OX40 agonist ivuxolimab. This receptor was taken from an adult with an advanced solid tumor such as melanoma, head and neck, liver or kidney cancer. The chain carries TRBV6-6 and TRBJ1-1; no definite D call. Written as DNA, the CDR3 is TGTGCCAGCAGTTACGGAGGACTAAACACTGAAGCTTTCTTT. Translated, it gives CASSYGGLNTEAFF.